This T cell receptor beta chain was captured by sequencing in a study of shared T cell receptors in the human thymus. The protocol was immunoSEQ multiplex PCR, while the TCRdb copy is restricted to in-frame clones and leaves out a portion. Among over 60,000 clones, nearly 95% were seen once, and the ten largest hold less than 0.04%. The CDR3 is 14 amino acids. Trimming removed 2 bases from V and 1 base from J, with 8 bases in between. Germline V gene data show CDR1 as LNHNV and CDR2 as YYDKDF (reference sequence). The specimen sequenced was thymocytes. The origin of this receptor is a human donor. The chain recombines TRBV15 with TRBJ2-5; D gene ambiguous. CDR3 bases: TGTGCCACCAGCAGACCTATATCCCAAGAGACCCAGTACTTC. Amino acids: CATSRPISQETQYF.